The sequence of this T cell receptor beta chain was determined in a study of identical twins. TCRdb reprocessed the 5' RACE reads via MiXCR and lists one record per CDR3 protein. The sample includes fewer than 500,000 distinct CDR3 sequences, about 24% seen only once; the top ten take 2.9%. This clonotype has just a few counts. Its antigen remains unknown. Study-wide points: Twin-shared out-of-frame alpha sequences were enriched for low generation probability. Conclusions leaned on cross-sectional statistical analysis and did not track the same donors over time.

This sample also belongs to another study, concerning T cells expressing NK-cell markers.

The sequencing sample was made of CD4+ T cells sorted from blood. This TCR was recovered from a woman between 18 and 29 years old in good health.

CDR3 in DNA: TGTGCCATCAGTGAGTCGATATCGGGATTCGCCGGGGAGCTGTTTTTT. Amino acids: CAISESISGFAGELFF. The rearrangement links TRBV10-3 to TRBJ2-2, with TRBD2 as a possible D gene (5 bases). CDR1 is ENHRY, CDR2 SYGVKD, per germline. The CDR3 loop spans 16 amino acids. Trimming shortened V by 0 bases and J by 6 bases, and 14 bases separated the two germline ends.